Sequencing of this TCR beta chain was carried out in a study of CD8+ T cells in alopecia areata. Study context: Oral tofacitinib, 5 to 10 mg twice daily, was given in an open-label trial. Study results and caveats: Many expanded lesional clones persisted in scalp and blood during tofacitinib treatment.

V lost 1 base, J lost 8 bases, and 9 bases lay in between. Germline assignment: CDR1 MGHRA and CDR2 YSYEKL. The CDR3 spans 13 residues. For this clone: No antigen is known for it.

The treatment denotes: oral pan-JAK inhibitor, 5-10 mg twice daily. After isolation, RNA underwent reverse transcription to generate cDNA as the sequencing template. Using immunoSEQ multiplex PCR, the repertoire was profiled, and TCRdb retains in-frame clones only, with some absent. The profile shows about 90,000 clones, roughly 47% of them singletons. Sequenced material: CD8+ T cells sorted from blood, taken at week 24, from a patient treated with tofacitinib. The chain couples TRBV4-1 to TRBJ1-3; a possible D gene is TRBD1 (6 bases). The TCR comes from a human donor with alopecia areata. As DNA, the CDR3 is TGCGCCAGCAGCCAAGCAGGGGTGGACACCATATATTTT. Protein sequence: CASSQAGVDTIYF.